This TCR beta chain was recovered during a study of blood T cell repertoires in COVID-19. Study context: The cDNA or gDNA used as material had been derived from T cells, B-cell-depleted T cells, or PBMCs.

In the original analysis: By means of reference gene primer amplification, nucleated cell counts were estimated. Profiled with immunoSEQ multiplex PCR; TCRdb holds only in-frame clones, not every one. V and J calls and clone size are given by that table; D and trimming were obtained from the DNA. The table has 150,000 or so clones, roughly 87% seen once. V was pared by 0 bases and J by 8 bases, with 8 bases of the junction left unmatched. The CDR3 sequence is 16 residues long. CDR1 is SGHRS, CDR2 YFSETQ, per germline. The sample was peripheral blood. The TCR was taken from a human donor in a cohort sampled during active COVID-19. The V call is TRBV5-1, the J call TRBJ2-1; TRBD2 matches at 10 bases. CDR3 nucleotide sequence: TGCGCCAGCAGCTTGGTCTCGAGCGGGAGGGGGTATGAGCAGTTCTTC. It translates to CASSLVSSGRGYEQFF.